Listed below are T cell receptor beta chains from one sample, sequenced in a study of PD-L1 blockade in urothelial cancer. Repertoires were generated with immunoSEQ multiplex PCR, while TCRdb's copy carries only in-frame clones and drops some. The sample holds fewer than 85,000 clones; over 80% are singletons and the top ten take approximately 10%. The sequencing used PBMCs, collected around atezolizumab (anti-PD-L1) treatment. Every receptor here comes from a woman in her seventies with urothelial cancer. CDR3s include the opening cysteine and the closing phenylalanine or tryptophan. D genes are given only for firm matches. Only some rows state a clone size, as once, few, many or a class for expanded clones.

TRBJ2-2	-	TRBD2	TRBV27	TGTGCCAGCAGACAAGGACTAGCGGGAGGCCCGGAGACTGGGGAGCTGTTTTTT	CASRQGLAGGPETGELFF
TRBJ2-7	few	TRBD1	TRBV7-2	TGTGCCAGCAGCCCCGGGACAGGCGTTACCTACGAGCAGTACTTC	CASSPGTGVTYEQYF
TRBJ1-3	-	-	TRBV30	TGTGCCTGGAGGGAGTTCTCTGGAAACACCATATATTTT	CAWREFSGNTIYF
TRBJ1-1	-	-	TRBV12-5	TGTGCTAGTGGTTGGAGTGGGGGGGTGAACACTGAAGCTTTCTTT	CASGWSGGVNTEAFF
TRBJ2-5	-	TRBD2	TRBV6-5	TGTGCCAGCAGTTTTGCGGGGGGGCAAGAGACCCAGTACTTC	CASSFAGGQETQYF
TRBJ1-2	-	-	TRBV7-8	TGTGCCAGCGGCCCACAGGCTAACTATGGCTACACCTTC	CASGPQANYGYTF
TRBJ1-1	few	-	TRBV6-1	TGTGCCAGCAGTGAGCATCCCATGGGGGGGGCGAACACTGAAGCTTTCTTT	CASSEHPMGGANTEAFF
TRBJ1-1	-	-	TRBV5-1	TGCGCCAGCAGCCAAACCGGGGGGGGTGGACACACTGAAGCTTTCTTT	CASSQTGGGGHTEAFF
TRBJ2-1	-	TRBD2	TRBV2	TGTGCCAGCAGTGACTTTTGGACTAGCGGGAGGAGGCTGGCCTTAAATGAGCAGTTCTTC	CASSDFWTSGRRLALNEQFF
TRBJ1-1	-	TRBD1	TRBV7-6	TGTGCCAGCAGCTTATCGACGACAGGGGAAACAGCTTTCTTT	CASSLSTTGETAFF
TRBJ2-2	-	TRBD2	TRBV19	TGTGCCAGTAGTAACCTACTAGCGGGGGGGCTCTGGACCGGGGAGCTGTTTTTT	CASSNLLAGGLWTGELFF
TRBJ1-5	-	-	TRBV4-1	TGCGCCAGCAGCCAAGCCGGCGGTAGTCAGCCCCAGCATTTT	CASSQAGGSQPQHF
TRBJ2-7	-	-	TRBV2	TGTGCCAGCAGTAGGACAGAAGCATTGTCGTACGAGCAGTACTTC	CASSRTEALSYEQYF
TRBJ1-1	-	-	TRBV7-9	TGTGCCAGCAGCCTAAGGACACCGTGGGACACTGAAGCTTTCTTT	CASSLRTPWDTEAFF
TRBJ2-5	-	TRBD2	TRBV2	TGTGCCAGCAGTCACAACCGCCTAGCGGGGGTCCAAGAGACCCAGTACTTC	CASSHNRLAGVQETQYF
TRBJ1-4	-	TRBD1	TRBV11-2	TGTGCCAGCAGCACACGGGACAGGGGGGCAACTAATGAAAAACTGTTTTTT	CASSTRDRGATNEKLFF
TRBJ2-7	-	TRBD1	TRBV7-2	TGTGCCAGCAGCTCGCAGACAGGGGCCTCCTACGAGCAGTACTTC	CASSSQTGASYEQYF
TRBJ2-7	-	TRBD1	TRBV30	TGTGCCGGAACCGGGACAGGGGATTACGAGCAGTACTTC	CAGTGTGDYEQYF
TRBJ2-7	-	TRBD1	TRBV6-5	TGTGCCAGCAGTCTTACAGGGGCCTACGAGCAGTACTTC	CASSLTGAYEQYF
TRBJ2-1	once	TRBD2	TRBV5-4	TGTGCCAGCAGCCCCCCCGGTAGCGGGGACAATGAGCAGTTCTTC	CASSPPGSGDNEQFF
TRBJ2-7	once	-	TRBV9	TGTGCCAGCAGCACCCCGCGGGACACCCCGGGGGGTGAGGAGCAGTACTTC	CASSTPRDTPGGEEQYF
TRBJ1-3	-	-	TRBV11-2	TGTGCCAGCAGCTCCTTCCGAGGTCACCCTGGAAACACCATATATTTT	CASSSFRGHPGNTIYF
TRBJ1-2	-	TRBD1	TRBV4-2	TGTGCCAGCAGCCAACACACGGGACAGGGCCAGCGGGGCTACACCTTC	CASSQHTGQGQRGYTF
TRBJ2-1	-	TRBD2	TRBV14	TGTGCCAGCAGCCACCCCGACCCTAGCGGGAGTCGCAATGAGCAGTTCTTC	CASSHPDPSGSRNEQFF
TRBJ1-1	once	-	TRBV7-9	TGTGCCAGCAGCTTAGCGTCCCAGGCGAACACTGAAGCTTTCTTT	CASSLASQANTEAFF